The rows below give T cell receptor beta chains drawn from one sample of a study of shared clonotypes between healthy human individuals. Profiled with immunoSEQ multiplex PCR; TCRdb holds only in-frame clones, not every one. The repertoire holds 2 million to 2.5 million clones, with around 95% as singletons. Sequencing was done on a sample of naive CD4+ T cells sorted from blood. These receptor sequences come from a man younger than 30 in good health. Each CDR3 is given with its conserved first and last residue. D genes are given only for firm matches. Rows may omit the clone size; those that give it use once, few, many or a size class.

abundance,d_gene,j_gene,v_gene,CDR3aa,CDR3nt
.,.,TRBJ2-7,TRBV5-1,CASSLAADKGPEQYF,TGCGCCAGCAGCTTGGCCGCCGACAAAGGGCCCGAGCAGTACTTC
.,.,TRBJ2-7,TRBV6-5,CASSYSPDYEQYF,TGTGCCAGCAGTTATAGCCCAGACTACGAGCAGTACTTC
.,TRBD1,TRBJ2-2,TRBV4-3,CASSHRQGEYGELFF,TGCGCCAGCAGCCACCGACAGGGGGAATACGGGGAGCTGTTTTTT
.,.,TRBJ2-5,TRBV2,CASSEEGETQYF,TGTGCCAGCAGTGAGGAGGGAGAGACCCAGTACTTC
.,TRBD1,TRBJ1-1,TRBV28,CASSSGQLDTEAFF,TGTGCCAGCAGTTCGGGACAGCTGGACACTGAAGCTTTCTTT
.,.,TRBJ2-5,TRBV7-9,CASSLILGSETQYF,TGTGCCAGCAGCCTCATTCTCGGGTCCGAGACCCAGTACTTC
.,TRBD2,TRBJ2-1,TRBV4-3,CASSLLGGGPNEQFF,TGCGCCAGCAGCCTCCTGGGGGGAGGGCCAAATGAGCAGTTCTTC
.,.,TRBJ2-1,TRBV6-1,CASRAPKYDEQFF,TGTGCCAGCAGGGCGCCCAAATACGATGAGCAGTTCTTC
.,.,TRBJ1-5,TRBV5-1,CASSLEPGGNQPQHF,TGCGCCAGCAGCTTGGAACCAGGGGGCAATCAGCCCCAGCATTTT
.,.,TRBJ2-1,TRBV28,CASSFRRGEDNEQFF,TGTGCCAGCAGTTTTAGGAGGGGGGAGGACAATGAGCAGTTCTTC
.,TRBD2,TRBJ2-5,TRBV5-4,CASSSGTSVRGETQYF,TGTGCCAGCAGCTCCGGGACTAGCGTCAGGGGGGAGACCCAGTACTTC
.,.,TRBJ2-7,TRBV7-9,CASSLDYGGTISYEQYF,TGTGCCAGCAGCTTAGACTACGGCGGGACAATCTCCTACGAGCAGTACTTC
.,.,TRBJ2-5,TRBV30,CAWSPDRQTQYF,TGTGCCTGGAGCCCAGACAGACAGACCCAGTACTTC
.,.,TRBJ2-2,TRBV18,CASSPLGSNTGELFF,TGTGCCAGCTCACCCCTAGGGTCGAACACCGGGGAGCTGTTTTTT
once,TRBD2,TRBJ2-5,TRBV11-1,CASNVGLARGETQYF,TGTGCCAGCAATGTCGGACTAGCCAGGGGAGAGACCCAGTACTTC
.,.,TRBJ2-3,TRBV10-3,CAISERLVSTDTQYF,TGTGCCATCAGTGAGCGACTAGTTAGCACAGATACGCAGTATTTT
.,.,TRBJ1-1,TRBV6-1,CASSVQRGEAFF,TGTGCCAGCAGTGTCCAACGGGGGGAAGCTTTCTTT
.,.,TRBJ1-1,TRBV6-6,CASSFSGVNTEAFF,TGTGCCAGCAGTTTTTCAGGAGTTAACACTGAAGCTTTCTTT
.,.,TRBJ1-5,TRBV7-6,CASSLTVDQPQHF,TGTGCCAGCAGCTTAACAGTGGATCAGCCCCAGCATTTT
once,.,TRBJ1-1,TRBV7-8,CASSLVSGLNTEAFF,TGTGCCAGCAGCTTAGTGTCTGGGTTGAACACTGAAGCTTTCTTT
.,.,TRBJ1-1,TRBV9,CASSTRTENTEAFF,TGTGCCAGCAGCACCCGGACAGAGAACACTGAAGCTTTCTTT
.,.,TRBJ1-5,TRBV19,CASSIPAGQPQHF,TGTGCCAGTAGTATTCCGGCCGGTCAGCCCCAGCATTTT
.,TRBD2,TRBJ2-7,TRBV6-5,CASSLGLAGGQYF,TGTGCCAGCAGCCTAGGACTAGCGGGAGGACAGTACTTC
.,.,TRBJ1-1,TRBV27,CASSLQGPRNTEAFF,TGTGCCAGCAGTTTACAGGGGCCCAGAAACACTGAAGCTTTCTTT
.,.,TRBJ1-1,TRBV6-5,CASSSGGGTFF,TGTGCCAGCAGCTCCGGGGGGGGTACTTTCTTT
.,.,TRBJ1-3,TRBV6-1,CASSEALGLFSGNTIYF,TGTGCCAGCAGTGAAGCGTTAGGGCTTTTCTCTGGAAACACCATATATTTT
once,TRBD1,TRBJ2-7,TRBV6-1,CASHDRVYEQYF,TGTGCCAGCCATGACAGGGTTTACGAGCAGTACTTC
many,TRBD2,TRBJ2-7,TRBV5-4,CASSLEGLAGIYEQYF,TGTGCCAGCAGCTTGGAGGGACTAGCGGGAATTTACGAGCAGTACTTC
.,TRBD1,TRBJ2-1,TRBV5-6,CASSFRQGEFF,TGTGCCAGCAGCTTTCGACAGGGGGAGTTCTTC
.,.,TRBJ2-2,TRBV7-2,CASSLGARTNTGELFF,TGTGCCAGCAGCTTAGGGGCGCGAACGAACACCGGGGAGCTGTTTTTT
.,.,TRBJ1-1,TRBV19,CASREYRETEAFF,TGTGCCAGTAGGGAATACAGGGAAACTGAAGCTTTCTTT
.,.,TRBJ2-3,TRBV6-6,CASSYSPITDTQYF,TGTGCCAGCAGTTACTCCCCCATCACAGATACGCAGTATTTT
few,.,TRBJ2-7,TRBV2,CASILMGTGYEQYF,TGTGCCAGCATACTTATGGGGACCGGCTACGAGCAGTACTTC
.,TRBD1,TRBJ2-2,TRBV29-1,CSADRGNTGELFF,TGCAGCGCGGACAGGGGAAACACCGGGGAGCTGTTTTTT
.,.,TRBJ2-5,TRBV28,CASSYLVGTIQETQYF,TGTGCCAGCAGTTACCTCGTAGGGACAATACAAGAGACCCAGTACTTC
.,.,TRBJ2-5,TRBV9,CASSVTGTYQETQYF,TGTGCCAGCAGCGTAACAGGGACGTACCAAGAGACCCAGTACTTC
.,.,TRBJ1-5,TRBV30,CAWSNGQTSNQPQHF,TGTGCCTGGAGCAACGGACAGACTAGCAATCAGCCCCAGCATTTT
.,.,TRBJ1-6,TRBV25-1,CASRSPGDSPLHF,TGTGCCAGCAGATCGCCCGGGGATTCACCCCTCCACTTT
.,.,TRBJ1-1,TRBV5-1,CASSSTIGQNTEAFF,TGCGCCAGCAGCTCCACTATCGGACAGAACACTGAAGCTTTCTTT
once,.,TRBJ1-5,TRBV5-6,CASSLGDRVNQPQHF,TGTGCCAGCAGCTTGGGGGACCGGGTAAATCAGCCCCAGCATTTT
.,.,TRBJ2-7,TRBV6-5,CASSSSGQSSYEQYF,TGTGCCAGCAGCAGTAGCGGCCAGAGCTCCTACGAGCAGTACTTC
.,TRBD2,TRBJ2-7,TRBV7-2,CASSLALAGGPVQYF,TGTGCCAGCAGCTTAGCCCTAGCGGGAGGGCCGGTGCAGTACTTC
few,.,TRBJ2-2,TRBV27,CASSRSVSGRNTGELFF,TGTGCCAGCAGCCGTTCTGTGTCGGGGAGGAACACCGGGGAGCTGTTTTTT
.,TRBD1,TRBJ1-4,TRBV5-6,CASSTGQVEKLFF,TGTGCCAGCAGCACAGGACAGGTTGAAAAACTGTTTTTT
.,.,TRBJ2-1,TRBV12-5,CASGAGYRVEQFF,TGTGCTAGTGGTGCCGGATACCGTGTTGAGCAGTTCTTC
.,.,TRBJ2-7,TRBV28,CASSLIKLSSYEQYF,TGTGCCAGCAGTTTAATCAAACTAAGCTCCTACGAGCAGTACTTC